Sequencing of this TCR beta chain was carried out in a study of metastatic and nonmetastatic thyroid tumors. The wider study: Blood and tumor or nodule tissue repertoires from malignant and benign thyroid patients were compared.

Original processing notes: The study built a papillary thyroid cancer distant-metastasis classifier from CDR3 differences across clinicopathological groups. TCRdb re-called the PCR reads with MiXCR. These V and J calls are TCRdb output, not the study's own analysis. This table has 30,000 to 45,000 clones, 33% appearing once. The CDR3 contains 18 residues. Between the trimmed V and J ends, which lost 1 base and 6 bases, there was a span of 22 bases. Per the germline V gene, CDR1 is SGHAT and CDR2 is FQNNGV. No treatment had been given to any patient before thyroid surgery. Comments on this clone: What it binds is unknown.

Overall study findings and caveats: Malignant tumors reportedly showed significantly higher TCR beta diversity than benign nodules in both blood and tumor.

The source of this sequence is a female donor with papillary thyroid cancer or a benign thyroid nodule (not recorded which). Some clones in this sample may be carry-over from other donors' samples. Specimen: tumor tissue. The chain employs TRBV11-2 and TRBJ2-1; D call uncertain. The CDR3 DNA reads as TGTGCCAGCAGCTTAGGCAGGACCGGCCTGTACTCATCCAATGAGCAGTTCTTC. Translation: CASSLGRTGLYSSNEQFF.